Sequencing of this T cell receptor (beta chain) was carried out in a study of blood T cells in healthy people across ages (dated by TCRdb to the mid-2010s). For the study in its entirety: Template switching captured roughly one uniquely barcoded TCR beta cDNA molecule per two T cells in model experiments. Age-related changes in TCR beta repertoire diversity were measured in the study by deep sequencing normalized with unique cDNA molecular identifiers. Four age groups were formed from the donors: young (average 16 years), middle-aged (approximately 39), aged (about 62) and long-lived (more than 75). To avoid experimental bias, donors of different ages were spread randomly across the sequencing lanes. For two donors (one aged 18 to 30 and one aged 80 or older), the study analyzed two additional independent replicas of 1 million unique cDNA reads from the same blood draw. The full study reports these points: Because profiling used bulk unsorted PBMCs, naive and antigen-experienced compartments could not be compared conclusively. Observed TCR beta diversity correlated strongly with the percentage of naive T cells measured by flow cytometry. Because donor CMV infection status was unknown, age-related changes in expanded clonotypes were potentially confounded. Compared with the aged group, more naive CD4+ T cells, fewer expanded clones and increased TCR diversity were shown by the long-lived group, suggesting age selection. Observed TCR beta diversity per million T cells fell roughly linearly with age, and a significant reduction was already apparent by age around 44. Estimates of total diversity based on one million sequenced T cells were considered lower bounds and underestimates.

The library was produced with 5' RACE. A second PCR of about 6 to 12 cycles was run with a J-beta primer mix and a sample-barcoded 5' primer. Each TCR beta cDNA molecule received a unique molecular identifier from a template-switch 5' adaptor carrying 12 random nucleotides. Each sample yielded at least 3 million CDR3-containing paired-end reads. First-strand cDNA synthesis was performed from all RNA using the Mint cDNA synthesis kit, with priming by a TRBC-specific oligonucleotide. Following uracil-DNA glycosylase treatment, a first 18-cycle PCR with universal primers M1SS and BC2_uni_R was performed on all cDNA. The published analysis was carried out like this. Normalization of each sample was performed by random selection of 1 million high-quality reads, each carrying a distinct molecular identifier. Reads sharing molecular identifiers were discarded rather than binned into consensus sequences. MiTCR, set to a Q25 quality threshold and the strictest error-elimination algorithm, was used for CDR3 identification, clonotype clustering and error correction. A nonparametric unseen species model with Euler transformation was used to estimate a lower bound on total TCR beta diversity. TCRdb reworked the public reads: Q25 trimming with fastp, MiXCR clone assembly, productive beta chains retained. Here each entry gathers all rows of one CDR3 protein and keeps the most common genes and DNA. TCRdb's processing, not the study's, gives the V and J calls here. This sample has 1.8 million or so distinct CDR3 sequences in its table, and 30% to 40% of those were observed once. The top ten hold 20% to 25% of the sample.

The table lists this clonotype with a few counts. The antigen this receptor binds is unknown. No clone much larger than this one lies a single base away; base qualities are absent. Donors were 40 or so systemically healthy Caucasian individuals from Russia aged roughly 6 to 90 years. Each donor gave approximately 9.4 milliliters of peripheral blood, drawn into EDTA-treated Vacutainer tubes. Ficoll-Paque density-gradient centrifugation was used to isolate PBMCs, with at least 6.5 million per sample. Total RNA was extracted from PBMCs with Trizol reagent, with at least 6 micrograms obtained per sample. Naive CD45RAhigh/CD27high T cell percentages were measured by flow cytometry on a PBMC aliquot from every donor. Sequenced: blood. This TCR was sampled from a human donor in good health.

The CDR3 here reads CSARAPDRDEQYF. The bases are TGCAGTGCTAGAGCACCCGACAGGGACGAGCAGTACTTC. The chain is assembled from TRBV20-1 and TRBJ2-7, and 7 junctional nucleotides match TRBD1. According to the germline V gene (reference sequence), CDR1 reads DFQATT and CDR2 reads SNEGSKA. The germline V and J ends show losses of 1 base and 5 bases respectively, and no gene match explains 5 bases of the junction. Including the terminal cysteine and phenylalanine, the CDR3 comprises 13 residues. The sequence is cut down to CDR3 DNA, 39 bases in frame from base 1.